The 27 T cell receptor beta chains in this list originate from one sample, sequenced in a study of a mutant IDH1 vaccine in newly diagnosed glioma. TCRdb's copy holds only in-frame clones and misses some; the assay was immunoSEQ multiplex PCR. The data hold about 42,000 clones, with roughly 88% observed a single time. Time point reported: week 5, during vaccination. Every vaccine dose comprised 300 ug of mutant IDH1 20-mer peptide plus topical imiquimod. No cognate antigen is known for these TCRs. Sequences were derived from PBMCs, sampled from a glioma patient whose treatment included an IDH1 peptide vaccine. Source of these receptors: a man in his forties with glioma.

The chain combines TRBV6-5 with TRBJ1-1, with no clear D. Germline V gives CDR1 MNHEY, CDR2 SVGAGI. Trimming left V 8 bases short and J 1 base short, with 11 bases between. The CDR3 is 13 amino acids. The CDR3 reads CASSRVRNTEAFF. In nucleotides, the CDR3 is TGTGCCAGCTCGCGGGTTAGGAACACTGAAGCTTTCTTT.

On this clone: Relative to the germline gene, one junction end is altered; a read error may explain this. This chain uses TRBV7-7 with TRBJ1-5; no clear D gene. The CDR3 runs 15 residues. Germline V gene sequence: CDR1 SSHAT, CDR2 FNYEAQ (reference sequence). The chain's CDR3 is CASSLVWFSNQPQHF. For the CDR3, the DNA is TGTGCTAGCAGCTTAGTATGGTTTTCCAATCAGCCCCAGCATTTT.

This chain links TRBV28 with TRBJ2-7, with D possibly matching TRBD1 (5 bases). The germline V gene has CDR1 MDHEN and CDR2 SYDVKM. Between the trimmed V and J ends, which lost 5 bases and 4 bases, there was a span of 18 bases. This CDR3 is built from 15 residues. For the CDR3, the DNA is TGTGCCAGCAGTCCCACGTGGACACCGAGTTACGAGCAGTACTTC. It yields the protein CASSPTWTPSYEQYF.

The chain links TRBV5-3 to TRBJ2-7; D is unresolved. TRBV5-3 is given ORF status, its function remaining uncertain. The CDR3 is 15 amino acids. Trimming shortened V by 4 bases and J by 3 bases, and 17 bases separated the two germline ends. The CDR3 spells CARSIDTFRRYEQYF. The DNA of the CDR3 is TGTGCCAGAAGCATAGACACCTTCCGCCGCTACGAGCAGTACTTC.

The chain joins TRBV5-1 to TRBJ2-4, with 9 bases matching TRBD1. J was trimmed by 7 bases and V by 4 bases; bases with no gene match: 6. Germline values: CDR1 SGHRS, CDR2 YFSETQ. The CDR3 consists of 14 residues. The CDR3 DNA is TGCGCCAGCAGCGGGCCCGGGACAGGGAACATTCAGTACTTC. This codes for CASSGPGTGNIQYF.

The chain has TRBV15 and TRBJ2-2, with TRBD2 matching 12 bases. The germline V gene has CDR1 LNHNV and CDR2 YYDKDF (reference sequence). The CDR3 totals 16 residues. Losses at the gene ends were 1 base for V and 6 bases for J; bases not matched to a gene: 3. CDR3 sequence: CATSRGTSGIAGELFF. The CDR3 nucleotides read TGTGCCACCAGCAGAGGGACTAGCGGGATCGCCGGGGAGCTGTTTTTT.

The genes are TRBV5-1 and TRBJ2-7; D is uncertain. The CDR3 runs 13 residues. V was cut by 4 bases and J by 7 bases, with 15 bases left in between. The germline CDR1 and CDR2 sequences are SGHRS and YFSETQ. CDR3 nucleotide sequence: TGCGCCAGCAGCCCGGGTTTTTTAGGAGAGCAGTACTTC. This sequence encodes CASSPGFLGEQYF.

The chain links TRBV9 to TRBJ2-7, with 10 positions matching TRBD2. Looked up from germline, CDR1 is SGDLS and CDR2 is YYNGEE. The CDR3 spans 15 residues. The J segment lost 5 bases and the V segment lost 7 bases, leaving 12 bases of the junction unmatched. CDR3 DNA sequence: TGTGCCAGCGGGGAGCGGGAGGGCCCCCCCCACGAGCAGTACTTC. Translated, it gives CASGEREGPPHEQYF.

CDR3 DNA: TGTGCCAGCGTGAGGCCCGGACAGTACACCGGGGAGCTGTTTTTT. Residues: CASVRPGQYTGELFF. The rearrangement links TRBV6-1 to TRBJ2-2; weak D call: TRBD1 (6 bases). Trimming stripped 8 bases from V and 3 bases from J, with 16 bases between. Germline CDR1 reads MNHNS; CDR2 reads SASEGT. The CDR3 has 15 amino acids.

The V gene is TRBV19, the J gene TRBJ2-1; D unresolved. This CDR3 has 15 residues. The V gene's germline CDR1 is LNHDA and CDR2 SQIVND (reference sequence). Deletions cut 4 bases from V and 4 bases from J, with 14 bases between. CDR3 residues: CASSSQQLAYNEQFF. The CDR3 DNA follows: TGTGCCAGTAGTAGCCAGCAGTTAGCTTACAATGAGCAGTTCTTC.

The chain couples TRBV9 to TRBJ1-3; D gene unclear. Germline V gene lookup returns CDR1 SGDLS and CDR2 YYNGEE. The CDR3 extends over 12 amino acids. Trimming removed 2 bases from V and 8 bases from J, with 8 bases in between. The chain's CDR3 is CASSVGGHTIYF. As DNA, the CDR3 is TGTGCCAGCAGCGTGGGAGGCCACACCATATATTTT.

The rearrangement links TRBV12-5 to TRBJ2-7; perhaps TRBD1 as D (6 bases). There are 15 residues in the CDR3. Germline V CDR1 and CDR2: LGHNT, FRNRAP. The V gene lost 5 bases and the J gene lost 5 bases, with 19 bases spanning the gap. Here the CDR3 DNA reads TGTGCTAGTGGTGCAGGGGACGACGCTGTGGACGAGCAGTACTTC. It is translated as CASGAGDDAVDEQYF.

This chain links TRBV27 with TRBJ2-3, with 16 bases that match TRBD2. Germline V lookup: CDR1 MNHEY, CDR2 SMNVEV (reference sequence). V was pared by 7 bases and J by 3 bases, with 13 bases of the junction left unmatched. The CDR3 is made up of 19 amino acids. Here the CDR3 reads CASTSLGTSGRAGTDTQYF. CDR3 nucleotides: TGTGCCAGCACATCCCTCGGGACTAGCGGGAGGGCCGGAACAGATACGCAGTATTTT.

This clone occurred a few times. V usage is TRBV19 and J usage is TRBJ2-1, with D unclear. The CDR3 has 13 amino acids. Germline CDR1 and CDR2: LNHDA and SQIVND (reference sequence). V was clipped by 2 bases and J by 6 bases, with 8 bases between them. The CDR3 bases are TGTGCCAGTAGTATAAATACGGGCAATGAGCAGTTCTTC. Translation gives CASSINTGNEQFF.

The V gene is TRBV15, the J gene TRBJ2-5, with a possible D match to TRBD2 (7 bases). Trimming took 0 bases from V and 1 from J, leaving 15 bases between them. This CDR3 spans 17 amino acids. Germline CDR1 LNHNV, CDR2 YYDKDF (reference sequence). CDR3 sequence (DNA): TGTGCCACCAGCAGAGATCGGGGGCTAGCGGCCCAAGAGACCCAGTACTTC. Translating gives CATSRDRGLAAQETQYF.

The genes are TRBV7-9 and TRBJ2-4; D is unclear. Trimming left V 1 base short and J 0 bases short, with 7 bases between. The CDR3 totals 15 residues. Germline lookup yields CDR1 SEHNR and CDR2 FQNEAQ (reference sequence). CDR3 DNA: TGTGCCAGCAGCTTAGACCTTGGAGCCAAAAACATTCAGTACTTC. Encoded protein: CASSLDLGAKNIQYF.

The chain carries TRBV19 and TRBJ2-3; unclear D gene. Trimming removed 5 bases at V and 7 bases at J, with 13 bases between. Germline loops: CDR1 LNHDA, CDR2 SQIVND (reference sequence). CDR3 length: 13 residues. The CDR3 region is CASSSPVAYTQYF. Written as DNA, the CDR3 is TGTGCCAGTAGTTCTCCCGTGGCCTATACGCAGTATTTT.

The chain combines TRBV6-6 with TRBJ2-1; D gene unclear. The germline V and J ends were trimmed by 8 bases and 3 bases, with 8 bases remaining between them. Germline CDR1 and CDR2: MNHNY and SVGAGI (reference sequence). The CDR3 consists of 12 residues. Here the CDR3 DNA reads TGTGCCAGCTGGGCAGACTACAATGAGCAGTTCTTC. It specifies CASWADYNEQFF.

To note about this clone: Other DNA sequences from this sample encode an identical CDR3 as well. This rearrangement joins TRBV5-1 to TRBJ2-7; D gene unclear. CDR1 is SGHRS and CDR2 is YFSETQ in the germline V gene. There are 11 residues in the CDR3. V lost 0 bases and J 4 bases, leaving 2 bases between the germline ends. The DNA of the CDR3 is TGCGCCAGCAGCTTGGGGTACGAGCAGTACTTC. Encoded protein: CASSLGYEQYF.

The chain combines TRBV7-2 with TRBJ2-5; D not certain. V was shortened by 4 bases and J by 1 base, with 10 bases between the two germline ends. The germline V gene has CDR1 SGHTA and CDR2 FQGNSA. This CDR3 comprises 14 residues. The DNA for the CDR3 is TGTGCCAGCAGCTCAGGCCCAGCCCAAGAGACCCAGTACTTC. Its protein is CASSSGPAQETQYF.

The CDR3 DNA reads TGTGCCATCAGTGTAGGACTAGCGGACAATGAGCAGTTCTTC. Protein: CAISVGLADNEQFF. This sequence joins TRBV10-3 and TRBJ2-1; TRBD2 agrees at 10 bases. The CDR3 extends over 14 amino acids. Losses at the gene ends were 4 bases for V and 5 bases for J; bases not matched to a gene: 2. The germline CDR1 and CDR2 sequences are ENHRY and SYGVKD.

The genes are TRBV27 and TRBJ1-1; D remains ambiguous. In germline, CDR1 is MNHEY, CDR2 SMNVEV (reference sequence). The CDR3 has 15 amino acids. V lost 0 bases, J lost 0 bases, and 8 bases lay in between. The CDR3: CASSLSFGMNTEAFF. In DNA form, the CDR3 reads TGTGCCAGCAGTTTATCATTCGGAATGAACACTGAAGCTTTCTTT.

This clone was counted a single time. The chain recombines TRBV5-1 with TRBJ2-2; TRBD2 is a possible D gene (5 bases). Trimming pared 2 bases from V and 6 bases from J, leaving 11 bases between. The CDR3 extends over 14 amino acids. The germline CDR1 and CDR2 sequences are SGHRS and YFSETQ. The DNA of the CDR3 is TGCGCCAGCAGCTTAGAGGGTAGTCCCGGGGAGCTGTTTTTT. Protein product: CASSLEGSPGELFF.

The chain links TRBV9 to TRBJ2-3, with 9 bases lining up with TRBD2. The V gene end was trimmed by 3 bases and the J gene end by 7 bases; junction bases not matched to a gene: 9. Germline V gives CDR1 SGDLS, CDR2 YYNGEE. This CDR3 contains 15 residues. DNA for the CDR3: TGTGCCAGCAGCGCGCGGGGGACTAGCTTGAATACGCAGTATTTT. This translates into CASSARGTSLNTQYF.

The rearrangement links TRBV10-3 to TRBJ2-1; weak D call: TRBD2 (6 bases). The V and J ends lost 6 bases and 7 bases respectively, with 19 bases between them. From germline, CDR1 is ENHRY and CDR2 SYGVKD. The CDR3 spans 15 residues. CDR3 in DNA: TGTGCCATCAGGAGACTAGGGGAGGATGTAAATGAGCAGTTCTTC. Encoded protein: CAIRRLGEDVNEQFF.

The chain links TRBV27 to TRBJ2-5, with 7 bases identical to TRBD2. The CDR3 length is 14 residues. Germline assignment: CDR1 MNHEY and CDR2 SMNVEV (reference sequence). With V trimmed by 4 bases and J by 5 bases, 7 bases remained unmatched. The CDR3 bases are TGTGCCAGCAGTTGGCAGCGGGAAAGTGAGACCCAGTACTTC. As protein: CASSWQRESETQYF.

This chain links TRBV4-3 with TRBJ1-1, with D unclear. The V and J ends lost 0 bases and 3 bases respectively, with 20 bases between them. The germline gives CDR1 LGHNA, CDR2 YSLEER. The CDR3 loop spans 18 amino acids. CDR3 in DNA: TGCGCCAGCAGCCAAGAAAGGGCCGGGCTCAGGTCGGACACTGAAGCTTTCTTT. Translated: CASSQERAGLRSDTEAFF.